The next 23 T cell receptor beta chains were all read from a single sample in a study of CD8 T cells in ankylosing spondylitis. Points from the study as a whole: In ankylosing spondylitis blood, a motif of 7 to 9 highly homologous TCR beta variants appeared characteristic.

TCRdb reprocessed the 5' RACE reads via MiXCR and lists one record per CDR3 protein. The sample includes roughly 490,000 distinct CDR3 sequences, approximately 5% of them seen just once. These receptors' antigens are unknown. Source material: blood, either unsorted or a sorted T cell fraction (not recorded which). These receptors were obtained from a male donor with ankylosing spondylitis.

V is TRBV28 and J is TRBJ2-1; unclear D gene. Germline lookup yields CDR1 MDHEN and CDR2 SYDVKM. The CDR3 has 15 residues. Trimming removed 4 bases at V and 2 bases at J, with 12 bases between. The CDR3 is CASSSAFIPYNEQFF. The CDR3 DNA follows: TGTGCCAGCAGTTCCGCATTTATTCCCTACAATGAGCAGTTCTTC.

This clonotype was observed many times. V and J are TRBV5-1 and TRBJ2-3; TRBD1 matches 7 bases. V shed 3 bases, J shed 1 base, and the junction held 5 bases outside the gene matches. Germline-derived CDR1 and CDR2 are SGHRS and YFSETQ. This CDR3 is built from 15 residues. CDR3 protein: CASSYRTGGTDTQYF. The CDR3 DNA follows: TGCGCCAGCAGCTACCGGACAGGAGGCACAGATACGCAGTATTTT.

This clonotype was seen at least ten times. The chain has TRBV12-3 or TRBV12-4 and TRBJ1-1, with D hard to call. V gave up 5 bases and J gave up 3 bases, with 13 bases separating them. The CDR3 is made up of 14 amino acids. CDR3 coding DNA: TGTGCCAGCAGTGGAGGAGTAGAGGACACTGAAGCTTTCTTT. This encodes CASSGGVEDTEAFF.

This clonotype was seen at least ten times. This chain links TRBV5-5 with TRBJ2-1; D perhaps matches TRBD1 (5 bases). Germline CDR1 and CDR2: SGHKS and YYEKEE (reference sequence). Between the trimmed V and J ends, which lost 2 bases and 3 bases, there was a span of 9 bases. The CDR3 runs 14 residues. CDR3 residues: CASSLTGNYNEQFF. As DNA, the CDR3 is TGTGCCAGCAGCTTAACAGGAAACTACAATGAGCAGTTCTTC.

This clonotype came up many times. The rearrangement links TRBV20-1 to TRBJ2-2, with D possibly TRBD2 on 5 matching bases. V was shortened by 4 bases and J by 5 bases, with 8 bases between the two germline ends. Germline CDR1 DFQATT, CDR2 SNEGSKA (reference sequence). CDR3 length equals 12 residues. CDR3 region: CSAKRGTGELFF. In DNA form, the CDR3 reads TGCAGTGCTAAGCGCGGGACCGGGGAGCTGTTTTTT.

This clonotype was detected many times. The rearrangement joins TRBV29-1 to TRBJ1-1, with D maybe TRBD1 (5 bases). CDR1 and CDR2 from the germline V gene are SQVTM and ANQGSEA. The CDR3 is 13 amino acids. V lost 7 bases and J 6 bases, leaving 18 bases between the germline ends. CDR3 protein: CSGKRGPGAEAFF. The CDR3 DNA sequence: TGCAGCGGGAAAAGGGGCCCGGGGGCTGAAGCTTTCTTT.

Written as DNA, the CDR3 is TGTGCCATCATGATCGGCGGGCGGGGCAGCACAGATACGCAGTATTTT. It encodes CAIMIGGRGSTDTQYF. The rearrangement uses TRBV10-3 and TRBJ2-3, with a weak D call TRBD2 (6 bases). V was clipped by 7 bases and J by 0 bases, with 17 bases between them. Germline CDR1 ENHRY, CDR2 SYGVKD. The CDR3 extends over 16 amino acids.

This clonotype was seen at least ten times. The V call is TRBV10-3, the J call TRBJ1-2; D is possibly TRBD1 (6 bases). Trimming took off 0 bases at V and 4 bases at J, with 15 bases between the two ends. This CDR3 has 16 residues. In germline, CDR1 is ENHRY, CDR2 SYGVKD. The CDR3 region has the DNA TGTGCCATCAGTGAGTCCTTGGGGGGCCGGAGCTATGGCTACACCTTC. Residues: CAISESLGGRSYGYTF.

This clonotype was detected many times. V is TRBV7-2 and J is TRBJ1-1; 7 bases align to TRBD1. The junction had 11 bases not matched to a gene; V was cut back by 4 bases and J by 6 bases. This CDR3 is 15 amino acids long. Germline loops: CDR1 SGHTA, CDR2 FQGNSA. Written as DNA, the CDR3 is TGTGCCAGCAGCTCCCAGGGGGGCAGGTTACCTGAAGCTTTCTTT. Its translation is CASSSQGGRLPEAFF.

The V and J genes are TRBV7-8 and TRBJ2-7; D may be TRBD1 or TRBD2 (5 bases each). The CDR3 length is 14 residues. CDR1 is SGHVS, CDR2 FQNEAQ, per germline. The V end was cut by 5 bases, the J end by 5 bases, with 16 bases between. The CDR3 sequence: CASSPWGSLNEQYF. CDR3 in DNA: TGTGCCAGCAGCCCCTGGGGGTCCTTGAACGAGCAGTACTTC.

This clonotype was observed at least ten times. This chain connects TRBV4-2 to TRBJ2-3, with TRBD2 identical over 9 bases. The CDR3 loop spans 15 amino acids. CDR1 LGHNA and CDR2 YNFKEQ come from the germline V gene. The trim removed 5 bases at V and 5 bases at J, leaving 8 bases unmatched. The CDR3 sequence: CASSKTSGLQDTQYF. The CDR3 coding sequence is TGTGCCAGCAGCAAGACTAGCGGATTACAAGATACGCAGTATTTT.

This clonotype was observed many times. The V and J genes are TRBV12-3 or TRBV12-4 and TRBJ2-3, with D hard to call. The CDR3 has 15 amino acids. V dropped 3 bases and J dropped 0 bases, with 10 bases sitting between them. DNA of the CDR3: TGTGCCAGCAGTTTCGGAGACCCTAGCACAGATACGCAGTATTTT. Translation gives CASSFGDPSTDTQYF.

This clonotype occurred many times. The CDR3 region is CATSGGKGPYEQYF. CDR3 sequence (DNA): TGTGCCACCAGCGGAGGGAAGGGACCCTACGAGCAGTACTTC. This chain connects TRBV15 to TRBJ2-7, with TRBD2 as a possible D gene (6 bases). The CDR3 has 14 residues. Trimming took 5 bases from V and 2 from J, leaving 13 bases between them. Germline V gene data show CDR1 as LNHNV and CDR2 as YYDKDF (reference sequence). Full variable domain (remainder filled in from reference TRBV15 and TRBJ2-7): DAMVIQNPRYQVTQFGKPVTLSCSQTLNHNVMYWYQQKSSQAPKLLFHYYDKDFNNEADTPDNFQSRRPNTSFCFLDIRSPGLGDTAMYLCATSGGKGPYEQYFGPGTRLTVT.

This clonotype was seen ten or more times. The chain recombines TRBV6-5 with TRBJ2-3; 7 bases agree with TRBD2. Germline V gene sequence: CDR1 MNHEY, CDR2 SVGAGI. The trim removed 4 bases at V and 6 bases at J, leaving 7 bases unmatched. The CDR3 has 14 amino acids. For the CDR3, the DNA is TGTGCCAGCAGTTCGTGGACTAGTGGGGATACGCAGTATTTT. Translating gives CASSSWTSGDTQYF.

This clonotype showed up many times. The CDR3 nucleotides are TGTGCCAGCAGTTACTCTCTAGCGGGGGTCTACGAGCAGTACTTC. Its translation: CASSYSLAGVYEQYF. The rearrangement joins TRBV6-5 to TRBJ2-7; 10 bases map to TRBD2. The CDR3 consists of 15 residues. From germline, CDR1 is MNHEY and CDR2 SVGAGI. J lost 3 bases, V lost 0 bases, and 2 bases had no gene match.

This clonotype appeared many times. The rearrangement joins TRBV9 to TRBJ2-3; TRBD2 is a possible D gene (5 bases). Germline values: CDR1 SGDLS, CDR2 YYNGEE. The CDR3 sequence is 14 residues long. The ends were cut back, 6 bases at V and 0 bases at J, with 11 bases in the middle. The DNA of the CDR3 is TGTGCCAGCAACCGGAGGTCTAGCACAGATACGCAGTATTTT. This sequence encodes CASNRRSSTDTQYF. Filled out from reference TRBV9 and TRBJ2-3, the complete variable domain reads DSGVTQTPKHLITATGQRVTLRCSPRSGDLSVYWYQQSLDQGLQFLIQYYNGEERAKGNILERFSAQQFPDLHSELNLSSLELGDSALYFCASNRRSSTDTQYFGPGTRLTVL.

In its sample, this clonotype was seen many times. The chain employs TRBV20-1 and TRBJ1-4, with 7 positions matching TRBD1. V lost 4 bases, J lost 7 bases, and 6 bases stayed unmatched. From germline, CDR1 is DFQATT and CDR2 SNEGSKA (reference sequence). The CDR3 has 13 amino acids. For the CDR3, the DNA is TGCAGTGCTAAGACAGGGATGAGTGAAAAACTGTTTTTT. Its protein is CSAKTGMSEKLFF.

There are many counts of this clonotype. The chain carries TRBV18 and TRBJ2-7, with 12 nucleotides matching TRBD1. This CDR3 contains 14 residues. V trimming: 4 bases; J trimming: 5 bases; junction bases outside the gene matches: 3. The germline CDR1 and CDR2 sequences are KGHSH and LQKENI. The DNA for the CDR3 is TGTGCCAGCTCACAAGGGACAGGGGGCGACGAGCAGTACTTC. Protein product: CASSQGTGGDEQYF.

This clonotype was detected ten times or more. Here the CDR3 reads CSAPRPAKGYTF. CDR3 coding DNA: TGCAGTGCCCCTAGACCCGCCAAGGGCTACACCTTC. This chain links TRBV20-1 with TRBJ1-2; no clear D gene. The CDR3 has 12 amino acids. V was cut by 6 bases and J by 8 bases, with 16 bases left in between. The germline CDR1 and CDR2 sequences are DFQATT and SNEGSKA (reference sequence).

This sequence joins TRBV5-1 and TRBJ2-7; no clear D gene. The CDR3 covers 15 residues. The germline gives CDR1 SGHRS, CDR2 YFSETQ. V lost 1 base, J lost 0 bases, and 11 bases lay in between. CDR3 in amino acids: CASSLRPTSSYEQYF. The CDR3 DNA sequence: TGCGCCAGCAGCTTGAGACCCACAAGCTCCTACGAGCAGTACTTC.

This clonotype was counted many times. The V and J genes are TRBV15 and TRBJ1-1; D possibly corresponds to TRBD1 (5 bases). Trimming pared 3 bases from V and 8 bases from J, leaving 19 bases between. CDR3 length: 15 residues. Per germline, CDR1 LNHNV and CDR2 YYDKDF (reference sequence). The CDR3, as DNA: TGTGCCACCAGCAGTAGTCCAGGGAGTGGTAGGGAAGCTTTCTTT. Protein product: CATSSSPGSGREAFF.

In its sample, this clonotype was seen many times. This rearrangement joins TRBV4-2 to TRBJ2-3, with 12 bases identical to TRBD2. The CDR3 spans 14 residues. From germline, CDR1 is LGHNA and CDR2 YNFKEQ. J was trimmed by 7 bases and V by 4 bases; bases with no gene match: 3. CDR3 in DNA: TGTGCCAGCAGCCCTACTAGCGGGGGGCATACGCAGTATTTT. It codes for CASSPTSGGHTQYF.

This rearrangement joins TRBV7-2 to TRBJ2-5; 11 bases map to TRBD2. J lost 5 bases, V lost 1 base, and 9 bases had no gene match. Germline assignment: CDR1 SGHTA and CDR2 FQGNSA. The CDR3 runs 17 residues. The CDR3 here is CASSLGASGGPQETQYF. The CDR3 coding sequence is TGTGCCAGCAGCTTAGGGGCTAGCGGGGGGCCCCAGGAGACCCAGTACTTC.